The 3 T cell receptor beta chains reported below all come from one sample, sequenced in a study of blood T cell repertoires in COVID-19. Assay used: immunoSEQ multiplex PCR; TCRdb lists only in-frame clones, some missing. The sample has fewer than 200,000 clones; around 90% are singletons. The source material was peripheral blood. The receptors stem from a man aged 50 to 59 who had recovered from COVID-19.

The genes are TRBV7-2 and TRBJ2-3; 8 bases fit TRBD2. Unmatched junction bases numbered 15, after V lost 6 bases and J lost 4 bases. The CDR3 covers 17 residues. CDR1 is SGHTA, CDR2 FQGNSA, per germline. The CDR3 spells CASSRSSGNPLPDTQYF. The CDR3 bases are TGTGCCAGCAGTCGTAGTAGCGGGAACCCCCTGCCAGATACGCAGTATTTT.

The chain uses TRBV30 and TRBJ1-4, with D tentatively TRBD1 (5 bases). Germline CDR1 and CDR2: GTSNPN and SVGIG (reference sequence). V was shortened by 1 base and J by 7 bases, with 16 bases between the two germline ends. This CDR3 comprises 15 residues. The CDR3 nucleotides are TGTGCCTGGAGTGGACGGCCAGGGATCGCTGAAAAACTGTTTTTT. Translated: CAWSGRPGIAEKLFF.

V and J are TRBV28 and TRBJ2-7, with unresolved D. The CDR3 consists of 15 residues. The germline V gene has CDR1 MDHEN and CDR2 SYDVKM. V gave up 6 bases and J gave up 0 bases, with 15 bases separating them. The DNA for the CDR3 is TGTGCCAGCAGCACGAGACTCCGAGACTCCTACGAGCAGTACTTC. It specifies CASSTRLRDSYEQYF.